This TCR beta chain comes out of a study of post-analysis software for immune sequencing data (dated by TCRdb to 2013 to 2016). For the wider study: Disease courses on record covered relapsing-remitting, secondary progressive and progressive-relapsing multiple sclerosis, though some patients had no subtype annotation. A subset of samples was prepared in parallel using single-end sample barcoding, then pooled and co-amplified after Illumina adapter ligation. The multiple sclerosis patient repertoires were compared with more than 9 previously published healthy control repertoires from donors aged about 6 to 26 years. What the study reported, not specific to this receptor: Direct clustering with F measure revealed strong co-clustering of samples prepared in the same batch, which led to a batch-effect correction. Multiple sclerosis patients had significantly lower normalized Chao1 diversity than controls, a result that suggests substantial peripheral T-cell clonal expansion. Patients showed significantly higher frequencies than controls for roughly five TRBV segments, among them TRBV5-6, TRBV5-1 and TRBV20-1. The control group was slightly older than the multiple sclerosis patient group.

TCR beta repertoires were profiled from peripheral blood of 10 to 15 young patients with multiple sclerosis to demonstrate the VDJtools post-analysis software. Multiple sclerosis patients were children and adolescents aged about 6 to 16 years. This clonotype has a count of ten or more. What this receptor recognizes is not known. There are no base qualities to consult, and no much larger clone falls within one base. V and J lose 5 bases and 0 bases, and a span of 7 bases separates them. The CDR3 runs 13 residues from the cysteine to the phenylalanine. Of all the DNA, just the CDR3 is kept, 39 bases in frame from base 1. The germline V gene (reference sequence) specifies DFQATT as CDR1 and SNEGSKA as CDR2. Libraries were made using PCR. Sequenced on an Illumina HiSeq 2500. To reduce PCR and sequencing biases, unique molecular identifiers were built into the TCR beta cDNA libraries. Every 1 to 10 million input T cells yielded approximately 500,000 cDNA molecules, meaning each molecule approximated one T cell. The patient libraries were prepared and sequenced with the same protocol used for the earlier healthy control dataset. Within a given batch, samples were prepared together, multiplexed and sequenced on the same HiSeq lane. As for the authors' bioinformatics: MIGEC handled the raw barcoded reads, throwing out single-read molecular identifier groups before consensus assembly and CDR3 extraction. VDJtools was used for post-analysis of the clonotype tables, with diversity normalized by down-sampling every dataset to the smallest sample size. In repertoire overlap clustering, CDR3 amino acid sequences, but not nucleotide sequences, were matched to correct batch-related cross-sample contamination. TCRdb took the public reads, trimmed them with fastp at Q25, ran MiXCR for clone calling and kept in-frame beta chains. Here each entry gathers all rows of one CDR3 protein and keeps the most common genes and DNA. The V and J calls come from TCRdb's annotation, not from the publication. The sample includes approximately 250,000 distinct CDR3 sequences, with 36% observed a single time. Of the sample, around 4.7% is held by the ten largest clones.

The chain links TRBV20-1 with TRBJ1-4; TRBD1 could be the D gene, as 6 bases match. The specimen was blood. The source is a girl aged 10 to 17 with multiple sclerosis. The DNA reads TGCAGTGCTGGGACACCAACTAATGAAAAACTGTTTTTT. This sequence encodes CSAGTPTNEKLFF.